This T cell receptor (beta chain) was profiled in a study of cytomegalovirus exposure and HLA in healthy donors. Overall study findings and caveats: Across donors, presence/absence analyses took sequencing depth to be roughly uniform.

CDR3 length equals 20 residues. With 3 bases removed from V and 0 bases from J, the gap between germline ends came to 27 bases. Germline CDR1 LNHDA, CDR2 SQIVND (reference sequence). As concerns this clone: No antigen is known for it.

This PCR relied on a set of 60 Vbeta primers and 13 Jbeta primers. Original analysis: In a later analysis, approximately 80 million unique TCR beta chains included roughly 11 million shared by two or more donors. Using immunoSEQ multiplex PCR, the repertoire was profiled, and TCRdb retains in-frame clones only, with some absent. Clone size and the V and J calls come from that table; the DNA yielded D and trimming. This table holds around 67,000 clones, approximately 71% found once. V gene TRBV19 combines with J gene TRBJ2-7; perhaps TRBD2 as D (6 bases). Sequencing used PBMCs. The source of this sequence is a woman aged 25 to 45 in good health and CMV-seronegative. The CDR3 sequence: CASSMGPPGDPPVGSYEQYF. The CDR3 DNA is TGTGCCAGTAGTATGGGGCCCCCGGGGGATCCCCCAGTAGGCTCCTACGAGCAGTACTTC. Complete variable domain (other parts from reference TRBV19 and TRBJ2-7): DGGITQSPKYLFRKEGQNVTLSCEQNLNHDAMYWYRQDPGQGLRLIYYSQIVNDFQKGDIAEGYSVSREKKESFPLTVTSAQKNPTAFYLCASSMGPPGDPPVGSYEQYFGPGTRLTVT.